Following are 5 T cell receptor beta chains from one sample sequenced in a study of blood T cells in healthy people across ages. Primed by a sample-barcoded 5' primer and a J-beta primer mix, a second PCR proceeded for roughly 7 to 11 cycles. Via MiXCR, TCRdb re-called the 5' RACE reads, giving one row per CDR3 protein. The sample contains approximately 800,000 distinct CDR3 sequences, 20% to 30% of which appear only once. The sample also formed part of further work on T cells of mothers and their children.

The sample comprised blood. The receptors were sampled from a boy aged 5-17 years in good health.

The chain carries TRBV7-2 and TRBJ2-5; 11 bases map to TRBD2. This CDR3 region has 16 residues. With 5 bases clipped from V and 11 bases from J, the junction kept 16 bases outside the gene matches. The germline gives CDR1 SGHTA, CDR2 FQGNSA. CDR3 sequence (DNA): TGTGCCAGCAGCCTGCGAACTAGCGGGGGTTTGGGGGAGCAGTACTTC. Its protein product is CASSLRTSGGLGEQYF.

The table lists this clonotype with a few counts. One end of the junction fails to match germline, which may point to a read error. The chain has TRBV4-2 and TRBJ2-3, with a weak D call TRBD2 (6 bases). The CDR3 has 13 amino acids. The germline CDR1 and CDR2 sequences are LGHNA and YNFKEQ. The CDR3 sequence: CASSQDRTIGGLF. DNA for the CDR3: TGTGCCAGCAGCCAAGATCGGACAATTGGAGGGCTTTTT.

Remarks on this clonotype: A read error is possible here, since a much larger clone lies one base away. CDR3 residues: CASSSAAETYEQYF. The CDR3 DNA is TGCGCCAGCAGCTCGGCCGCTGAGACCTACGAGCAGTACTTC. V and J are TRBV5-1 and TRBJ2-7; D call uncertain. Germline V gene lookup returns CDR1 SGHRS and CDR2 YFSETQ. The V end was cut by 3 bases, the J end by 2 bases, with 12 bases between. The CDR3 is made up of 14 amino acids.

The V call is TRBV11-2, the J call TRBJ2-3, with 12 bases lining up with TRBD2. This CDR3 spans 16 amino acids. V shed 5 bases and J 4 bases; nucleotides not matched to a gene: 7. Germline lookup yields CDR1 SGHAT and CDR2 FQNNGV. CDR3 coding DNA: TGTGCCAGCAGCCCTACTACTAGCGGGGGGTCAGATACGCAGTATTTT. It codes for CASSPTTSGGSDTQYF.

This clonotype was seen a handful of times. This chain connects TRBV6-6 to TRBJ1-2, with D tentatively TRBD1 (5 bases). CDR3 size: 12 residues. Between the trimmed V and J ends, which lost 4 bases and 8 bases, there was a span of 11 bases. CDR1 MNHNY and CDR2 SVGAGI come from the germline V gene (reference sequence). CDR3 sequence reads: CASSWRGAGYTF. In DNA form, the CDR3 reads TGTGCCAGCAGTTGGAGGGGAGCCGGCTACACCTTC.